Below are 15 T cell receptor beta chains sequenced from a single sample in a study of identical twins listed by TCRdb under 2016. The library was built by means of 5' RACE. The sequencer was an Illumina HiSeq 2000. The raw public data were reprocessed by TCRdb itself: fastp quality trimming at Q25, MiXCR clonotype calling, in-frame beta chains only. When rows share a CDR3 protein, they turn into one entry using the most common DNA and genes. The sample includes 1.5 million to 2 million distinct CDR3 sequences, with under 35% observed a single time. The ten largest clones take up roughly 0.3% of the sample. Sequences were obtained from cord blood. These receptors all come from a newborn girl in good health.

This clonotype was seen a single time. The V call is TRBV5-1, the J call TRBJ2-5; no definite D call. This CDR3 has 15 residues. Per the germline V gene, CDR1 is SGHRS and CDR2 is YFSETQ. The V and J ends lost 4 bases and 4 bases respectively, with 17 bases between them. This chain's CDR3 is CASSPVKARRETQYF. The DNA for the CDR3 is TGCGCCAGCAGCCCTGTTAAGGCTAGGAGAGAGACCCAGTACTTC.

Many counts were recorded for this clonotype. The chain is built from TRBV5-1 and TRBJ2-3; no clear D. CDR3 length: 14 residues. CDR1 and CDR2 from the germline V gene are SGHRS and YFSETQ. Trimming took 3 bases from V and 2 from J, leaving 10 bases between them. CDR3 in amino acids: CASSSVRFTDTQYF. The CDR3 DNA is TGCGCCAGCAGCTCCGTACGGTTCACAGATACGCAGTATTTT.

The rearrangement joins TRBV20-1 to TRBJ2-7, with D possibly TRBD2 on 6 matching bases. Between the trimmed V and J ends, which lost 0 bases and 0 bases, there was a span of 12 bases. This CDR3 is built from 15 residues. Germline CDR1 and CDR2: DFQATT and SNEGSKA (reference sequence). The CDR3 here is CSARDQVTSSYEQYF. In nucleotides, the CDR3 is TGCAGTGCTAGAGATCAGGTGACTAGCTCCTACGAGCAGTACTTC.

The J gene is TRBJ2-1, the V gene TRBV20-1; 8 positions agree with TRBD2. CDR3 length: 15 amino acids. The V gene end was trimmed by 0 bases and the J gene end by 4 bases; junction bases not matched to a gene: 5. Germline V gives CDR1 DFQATT, CDR2 SNEGSKA (reference sequence). In DNA form, the CDR3 reads TGCAGTGCTAGAGATTTGGGACTAGGTTACAATGAGCAGTTCTTC. The encoded protein is CSARDLGLGYNEQFF.

This clonotype has a handful of counts. The chain uses TRBV29-1 and TRBJ1-5; TRBD1 matches 12 bases. The CDR3 contains 16 residues. V dropped 7 bases and J dropped 0; count of bases not matched to a gene: 7. CDR1 is SQVTM and CDR2 is ANQGSEA in the germline V gene. CDR3 residues: CSGWDRGPYSNQPQHF. The CDR3 bases are TGCAGCGGCTGGGACAGGGGGCCATATAGCAATCAGCCCCAGCATTTT.

This clonotype was detected only once. The chain carries TRBV20-1 and TRBJ1-1; 7 nucleotides line up with TRBD1. In germline, CDR1 is DFQATT, CDR2 SNEGSKA (reference sequence). The V segment lost 1 base and the J segment 3 bases; nucleotides outside the gene matches: 2. The CDR3 has 13 amino acids. In DNA form, the CDR3 reads TGCAGTGCTAGAGCCAGGGGGTACACTGAAGCTTTCTTT. It translates to CSARARGYTEAFF.

This clonotype showed up just a few times. Mismatch with germline at one junction end may stem from a read error. The chain employs TRBV5-6 and TRBJ2-5, with D unclear. CDR1 SGHDT and CDR2 YYEEEE come from the germline V gene. This CDR3 contains 14 residues. CDR3 in DNA: TGTGCCGGCAGCTTGGTTGGTGGTGAAGAGACCCAGTACTTC. Protein sequence: CAGSLVGGEETQYF.

This chain connects TRBV20-1 to TRBJ2-7; D unresolved. The CDR3 runs 12 residues. Germline CDR1 DFQATT, CDR2 SNEGSKA (reference sequence). Trimming left V 1 base short and J 0 bases short, with 4 bases between. The CDR3, as DNA: TGCAGTGCTAGAGCCCACTCCTACGAGCAGTACTTC. Protein: CSARAHSYEQYF.

V gene TRBV11-1 combines with J gene TRBJ2-5; D remains ambiguous. V was trimmed by 5 bases and J by 1 base, leaving 23 bases between them. Germline V gives CDR1 SGHAT, CDR2 FQDESV (reference sequence). There are 18 residues in the CDR3. This chain's CDR3 is CASSLLSRGGTFQETQYF. DNA of the CDR3: TGTGCCAGCAGCCTCCTCTCGCGCGGCGGCACTTTCCAAGAGACCCAGTACTTC.

The chain uses TRBV7-2 and TRBJ2-5; 11 positions agree with TRBD2. The J call may not be correct, given that the DNA end is closer to TRBJ2-7. The CDR3 length is 13 residues. In germline, CDR1 is SGHTA, CDR2 FQGNSA. CDR3 bases: TGTGCCACAGGGGGACTAGCGGACTACGAGCAGTACTTC. It is translated as CATGGLADYEQYF.

Only a few counts were recorded for this clonotype. The chain carries TRBV11-2 and TRBJ2-1, with 9 bases fitting TRBD2. Unmatched junction bases numbered 5, after V lost 1 base and J lost 4 bases. Germline V gives CDR1 SGHAT, CDR2 FQNNGV. The CDR3 is 16 amino acids. The DNA for the CDR3 is TGTGCCAGCAGCTTAGGACTAGCGGAGGGATACAATGAGCAGTTCTTC. As protein: CASSLGLAEGYNEQFF.

The chain has TRBV6-2 or TRBV6-3 and TRBJ2-5, with D unclear. The CDR3 extends over 17 amino acids. Germline V CDR1 and CDR2: MNHEY, SVGEGT. V was clipped by 1 base and J by 0 bases, with 15 bases between them. The CDR3 spells CASSYYRPGRYQETQYF. The CDR3, as DNA: TGTGCCAGCAGTTACTATAGGCCGGGCCGCTACCAAGAGACCCAGTACTTC.

As concerns this clonotype: This may be a read error: a much more frequent sequence differs by one nucleotide. This chain connects TRBV7-2 to TRBJ2-3; D might be TRBD2 (5 bases). CDR1 and CDR2 (germline): SGHTA, FQGNSA. This CDR3 comprises 16 residues. CDR3 region: CACSSAGRLAANTQYF. DNA for the CDR3: TGTGCCTGCAGCTCAGCCGGACGGCTAGCCGCCAATACGCAGTATTTT.

This clonotype showed up just a few times. The chain combines TRBV18 with TRBJ2-3; D is possibly TRBD1 or TRBD2 (5 bases each). Trimming removed 2 bases at V and 0 bases at J, with 9 bases between. The CDR3 totals 15 residues. Germline lookup yields CDR1 KGHSH and CDR2 LQKENI. In DNA, the CDR3 is TGTGCCAGCTCACCAGAGGGGATTAGCACAGATACGCAGTATTTT. It specifies CASSPEGISTDTQYF.

CDR3 loop: CASSYREGNTIYF. In DNA, the CDR3 is TGTGCCAGCAGTTACAGGGAGGGAAACACCATATATTTT. V is TRBV6-5 and J is TRBJ1-3; unclear D gene. This CDR3 is 13 amino acids long. Germline loops: CDR1 MNHEY, CDR2 SVGAGI. V lost 2 bases and J lost 4, with 6 bases in between.